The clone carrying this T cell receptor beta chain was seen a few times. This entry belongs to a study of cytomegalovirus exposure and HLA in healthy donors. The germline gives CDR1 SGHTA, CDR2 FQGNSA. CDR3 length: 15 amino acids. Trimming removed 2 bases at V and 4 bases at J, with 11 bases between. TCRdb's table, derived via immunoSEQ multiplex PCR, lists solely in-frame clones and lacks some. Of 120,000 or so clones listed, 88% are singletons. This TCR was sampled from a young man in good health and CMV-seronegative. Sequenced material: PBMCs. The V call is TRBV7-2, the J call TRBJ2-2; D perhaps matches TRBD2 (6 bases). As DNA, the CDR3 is TGTGCCAGCAGCTTAACCGGAGGGAGCACCGGGGAGCTGTTTTTT. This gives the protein CASSLTGGSTGELFF.